A selection of T cell receptor beta chains follows, all from one sample in a study of human T cells and chemical hapten exposure. In TCRdb, the RACE reads were re-called with MiXCR into one record per CDR3 protein. The sample carries 70,000 to 100,000 distinct CDR3 sequences, approximately 8% recorded once. Here the sequenced sample was whole blood, taken in connection with sensitization to the hapten diphenylcyclopropenone (DPC). The receptors stem from a woman aged 25 to 39 with alopecia areata. Some clones in this sample may be carry-over from other donors' samples. Each CDR3 is given with its conserved first and last residue. A D gene is named only where the DNA matches it firmly. Not every row has a clone size; where given, it reads once, few, many or a size class.

clone_size	cdr3_length	j_call	v_call	d_call	cdr3_nt	cdr3_aa
few	13	TRBJ2-7	TRBV5-1	.	TGCGCCAGCAGCTCCCCTGGGGGGAACGAGCAGTACTTC	CASSSPGGNEQYF
.	14	TRBJ2-7	TRBV20-1	TRBD1	TGCAGTGCTGGACCGGACAGGGGGACGCCCGAGCAGTACTTC	CSAGPDRGTPEQYF
many	18	TRBJ1-6	TRBV6-5	TRBD1	TGTGCCAGCAGCCTATCTCCGTCCCAGGGGGCCGGAGATTCACCCCTCCACTTT	CASSLSPSQGAGDSPLHF
few	16	TRBJ2-3	TRBV27	TRBD1	TGTGCCAGCAGTTTGGACAGGGGGCTCAGGGCAGATACGCAGTATTTT	CASSLDRGLRADTQYF
.	16	TRBJ2-3	TRBV2	.	TGTGCCAGCAGTGGAAGTTTGCGGGGATGTGCAGATACGCAGTATTTT	CASSGSLRGCADTQYF
few	14	TRBJ2-7	TRBV2	.	TGTGCCAGCATTTATACAGTCTTCTCCTACGAGCAGTACTTC	CASIYTVFSYEQYF
many	13	TRBJ2-3	TRBV7-2	.	TGTGCCAGAACCCAATCGGGGGCAGATACGCAGTATTTT	CARTQSGADTQYF
few	16	TRBJ1-2	TRBV5-4	.	TGTGCCAGCAGCCGGGGAGGGGACGGAAAGAACTATGGCTACACCTTC	CASSRGGDGKNYGYTF
many	17	TRBJ2-3	TRBV29-1	.	TGCAGCGCCTTCCAGACGATAGCCGACAGAAGCACAGATACGCAGTATTTT	CSAFQTIADRSTDTQYF
many	12	TRBJ1-2	TRBV7-3	.	TGTGCCAGCAGCTACAAAAACTATGGCTACACCTTC	CASSYKNYGYTF
.	17	TRBJ1-5	TRBV12-3/TRBV12-4	.	TGTGCCAGCAGTTTCGGGGCGGCAGGGACGAGCAATCAGCCCCAGCATTTT	CASSFGAAGTSNQPQHF
many	16	TRBJ2-1	TRBV14	.	TGTGCCAGCAGCCAGGGACTTCTGAGCTCCTACAATGAGCAGTTCTTC	CASSQGLLSSYNEQFF
many	14	TRBJ2-7	TRBV7-2	.	TGTGCCAGCAGCTTAGGCTACAACTCCTACGAGCAGTACTTC	CASSLGYNSYEQYF
few	13	TRBJ2-7	TRBV2	.	TGTGCCAGCACGGGAACCGGGACCGGAAGTCAGTACTTC	CASTGTGTGSQYF
few	15	TRBJ1-2	TRBV9	.	TGTGCCAGCAGCGTAGGCTCTCGGTCACGCTATGGCTACACCTTC	CASSVGSRSRYGYTF
many	14	TRBJ1-1	TRBV14	.	TGTGCCAGCAGCCTGAGGGGCGCAGGGACTGAAGCTTTCTTT	CASSLRGAGTEAFF
many	20	TRBJ2-1	TRBV7-3	TRBD2	TGTGCCAGCAGCTCTTTCGGAGAAGGCGGGGGGGCCGGTTATCTGCATGAGCAGTTCTTC	CASSSFGEGGGAGYLHEQFF
many	15	TRBJ2-7	TRBV5-1	TRBD1	TGCGCCAGCAGCTCCCGGGACAGGGGTCCCTACGAGCAGTACTTC	CASSSRDRGPYEQYF
few	14	TRBJ1-1	TRBV10-3	TRBD1	TGTGCCATCAGTGGAAGCAGGGGGGACACTGAAGCTTTCTTT	CAISGSRGDTEAFF
many	18	TRBJ1-2	TRBV7-9	TRBD1	TGTGCCAGCAGCTTAGGAGGGACAGGGGGCACCCTTAACTATGGCTACACCTTC	CASSLGGTGGTLNYGYTF
.	15	TRBJ1-1	TRBV6-1	.	TGTGCCAGCAGTGAAGATGGGGGTTGGCCCGGGGAAGCTTTCTTT	CASSEDGGWPGEAFF
many	15	TRBJ1-2	TRBV5-5	.	TGTGCCAGCAGCCTTTTTTACCAGGTAGACTATGGCTACACCTTC	CASSLFYQVDYGYTF
many	15	TRBJ2-3	TRBV7-3	.	TGTGCCAGCAGCAAAACAGGGTCCTTCACAGATACGCAGTATTTT	CASSKTGSFTDTQYF
.	17	TRBJ1-4	TRBV6-1	.	TGTGCCAGCAGCGAGACAGGTTCCCGTGCAACTAATGAAAAACTGTTTTTT	CASSETGSRATNEKLFF
.	14	TRBJ1-4	TRBV18	.	TGTGCCAGCTCCCCAGGATCAACTAATGAAAAACTGTTTTTT	CASSPGSTNEKLFF
many	13	TRBJ2-2	TRBV5-1	.	TGCGCCAGCAGCTTCCAGGGGAACGGGGAGCTGTTTTTT	CASSFQGNGELFF
few	15	TRBJ2-3	TRBV10-1	TRBD2	TGCGCCAGCAGTGAGTCCGGCGGGGGGGGAGATACGCAGTATTTT	CASSESGGGGDTQYF
.	16	TRBJ1-3	TRBV3-1	.	TGTGCCAGCAGCCTGGACAGCCCCCCACCGAGGAACACCATATATTTT	CASSLDSPPPRNTIYF
few	11	TRBJ2-1	TRBV6-5	.	TGTGCCAGCAGTTACGCCCATGAGCAGTTCTTC	CASSYAHEQFF
many	14	TRBJ1-3	TRBV12-3/TRBV12-4	.	TGTGCCAGCAGCTTAAAGGGGACTGGAAACACCATATATTTT	CASSLKGTGNTIYF
many	14	TRBJ1-6	TRBV12-3/TRBV12-4	.	TGTGCCAGCAGCCCCGGGGGCTATAATTCACCCCTCCACTTT	CASSPGGYNSPLHF
.	17	TRBJ1-2	TRBV5-1	TRBD1	TGCGCCAGCAGCAGACGGGACAGGGGGCGTTTCAACTATGGCTACACCTTC	CASSRRDRGRFNYGYTF
.	14	TRBJ1-5	TRBV5-1	.	TGCGCCAGCAGCCCAGAGGGGGGAAATCAGCCCCAGCATTTT	CASSPEGGNQPQHF
.	15	TRBJ2-3	TRBV25-1	.	TGTGCCAGCAGTGAATATAACGGGGGCCTAGCTACGCAGTATTTT	CASSEYNGGLATQYF
many	15	TRBJ2-7	TRBV20-1	TRBD2	TGCAGTGCTAGAGATAGACTAGCGGGGAACTACGAGCAGTACTTC	CSARDRLAGNYEQYF
.	12	TRBJ2-3	TRBV20-1	TRBD2	TGCAGCGTAGCGGGGGGCACAGATACGCAGTATTTT	CSVAGGTDTQYF
many	11	TRBJ1-1	TRBV29-1	.	TGCAGCGGTCAGGGTAACGCTGAAGCTTTCTTT	CSGQGNAEAFF
.	14	TRBJ2-2	TRBV3-1	.	TGTGCCAGCAGCCAAGATCGGGTCGCCGGGGAGCTGTTTTTT	CASSQDRVAGELFF
few	17	TRBJ2-3	TRBV7-7	TRBD1	TGTGCCAGCAGCTTAGGTTCCGGGACAGGGGGGACAGATACGCAGTATTTT	CASSLGSGTGGTDTQYF
.	13	TRBJ1-1	TRBV12-3/TRBV12-4	.	TGTGCCAGCAGTCAGCGGACCTCAGGGGAAGCTTTCTTT	CASSQRTSGEAFF
many	15	TRBJ2-2	TRBV20-1	.	TGCAGTGCTAGAGTGGACAGCTTCAACACCGGGGAGCTGTTTTTT	CSARVDSFNTGELFF
many	14	TRBJ2-7	TRBV6-6	TRBD1	TGTGCCAGCAGTCTCACGGGACAGTCCTACGAGCAGTACTTC	CASSLTGQSYEQYF
many	13	TRBJ1-1	TRBV20-1	.	TGCAGTGCTAGCGGTGGTTGGATCACTGAAGCTTTCTTT	CSASGGWITEAFF